These 6 T cell receptor beta chains were sequenced from one sample in a study of blood T cell repertoires in COVID-19. Profiling relied on immunoSEQ multiplex PCR, and the TCRdb table lists in-frame clones only, not all of them. The repertoire holds roughly 150,000 clones, approximately 85% seen once, with approximately 7% in the top ten. The sequenced material came from peripheral blood. These receptors came from a man at least 80 years old with COVID-19, enrolled during active disease.

The chain couples TRBV7-9 to TRBJ2-5, with D possibly being TRBD1 (5 bases). Germline V lookup: CDR1 SEHNR, CDR2 FQNEAQ (reference sequence). V lost 6 bases and J lost 1, with 12 bases in between. The CDR3 spans 14 residues. The CDR3 DNA follows: TGTGCCAGCAGACACGGCACAGGCCAAGAGACCCAGTACTTC. This gives the protein CASRHGTGQETQYF.

This clone appeared once. This chain connects TRBV28 to TRBJ1-6; D not certain. The CDR3 loop spans 12 amino acids. The ends were cut back, 6 bases at V and 8 bases at J, with 8 bases in the middle. Germline V gene lookup returns CDR1 MDHEN and CDR2 SYDVKM. As DNA, the CDR3 is TGTGCCAGCAGGGAGGTCGATTCACCCCTCCACTTT. Translation: CASREVDSPLHF.

In its sample, this clone was seen once. The V and J genes are TRBV7-6 and TRBJ2-5, with D perhaps matching TRBD1 (5 bases). Trimming shortened V by 1 base and J by 6 bases, and 12 bases separated the two germline ends. Germline CDR1 and CDR2: SGHVS and FNYEAQ. CDR3 size: 14 residues. CDR3: CASSLGSGQKTQYF. CDR3 nucleotides: TGTGCCAGCAGCTTAGGGTCAGGGCAAAAGACCCAGTACTTC.

This rearrangement joins TRBV7-6 to TRBJ2-7; 11 bases are a match to TRBD2. V was clipped by 5 bases and J by 2 bases; unmatched bases: 5. CDR1 and CDR2 from the germline V gene are SGHVS and FNYEAQ. The length of the CDR3 is 15 residues. The CDR3 DNA sequence: TGTGCCAGCAGCATGGGACTAGCGGATACCTACGAGCAGTACTTC. Its protein is CASSMGLADTYEQYF.

With respect to this clone: A read error is likely, as this CDR3 ends without the conserved phenylalanine or tryptophan. The V gene is TRBV11-2, the J gene TRBJ2-7; 8 bases are a match to TRBD1. CDR3 length: 13 residues. Germline values: CDR1 SGHAT, CDR2 FQNNGV. The V and J ends lost 3 bases and 9 bases, in that order; junction bases with no gene match: 7. For the CDR3, the DNA is TGTGCCAGCAGCTTTCAGGGGGCGCTCCGGCAGTACCTC. It specifies CASSFQGALRQYL.

The V gene is TRBV5-1, the J gene TRBJ1-1; TRBD1 agrees at 8 bases. Trimming at V came to 0 bases and at J to 3 bases, leaving 4 bases not matched to a gene. The V gene's germline CDR1 is SGHRS and CDR2 YFSETQ. The CDR3 length is 15 residues. The CDR3 DNA sequence: TGCGCCAGCAGCTTGGCCGGACAGGGAGACACTGAAGCTTTCTTT. Translating gives CASSLAGQGDTEAFF.